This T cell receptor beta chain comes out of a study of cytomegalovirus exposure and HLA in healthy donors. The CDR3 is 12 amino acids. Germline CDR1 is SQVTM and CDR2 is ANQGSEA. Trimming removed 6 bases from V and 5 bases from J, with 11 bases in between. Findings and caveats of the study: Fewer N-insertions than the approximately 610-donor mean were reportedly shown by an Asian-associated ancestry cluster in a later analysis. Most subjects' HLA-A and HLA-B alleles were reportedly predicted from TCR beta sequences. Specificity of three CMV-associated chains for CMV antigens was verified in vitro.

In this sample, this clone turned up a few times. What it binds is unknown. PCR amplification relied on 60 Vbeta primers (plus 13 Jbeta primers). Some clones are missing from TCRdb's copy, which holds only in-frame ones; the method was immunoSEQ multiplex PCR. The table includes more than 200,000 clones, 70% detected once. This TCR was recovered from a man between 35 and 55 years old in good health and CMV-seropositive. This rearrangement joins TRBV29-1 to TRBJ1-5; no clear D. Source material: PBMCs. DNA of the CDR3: TGCAGCGTGCGGTCCGGGGATCAGCCCCAGCATTTT. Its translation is CSVRSGDQPQHF.